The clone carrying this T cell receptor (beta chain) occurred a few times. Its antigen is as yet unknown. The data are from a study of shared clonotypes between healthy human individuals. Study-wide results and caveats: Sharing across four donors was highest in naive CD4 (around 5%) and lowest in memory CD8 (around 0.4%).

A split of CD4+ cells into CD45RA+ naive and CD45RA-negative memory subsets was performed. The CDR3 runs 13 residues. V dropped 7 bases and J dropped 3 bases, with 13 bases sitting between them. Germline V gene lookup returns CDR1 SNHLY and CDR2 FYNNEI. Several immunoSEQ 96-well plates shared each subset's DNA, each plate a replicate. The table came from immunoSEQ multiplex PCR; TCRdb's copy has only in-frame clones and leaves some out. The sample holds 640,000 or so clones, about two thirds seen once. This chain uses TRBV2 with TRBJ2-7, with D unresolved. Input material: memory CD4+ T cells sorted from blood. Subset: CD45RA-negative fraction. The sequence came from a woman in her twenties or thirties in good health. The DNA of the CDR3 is TGTGCCAGCACTGGGGAATTCGGCTACGAGCAGTACTTC. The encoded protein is CASTGEFGYEQYF.